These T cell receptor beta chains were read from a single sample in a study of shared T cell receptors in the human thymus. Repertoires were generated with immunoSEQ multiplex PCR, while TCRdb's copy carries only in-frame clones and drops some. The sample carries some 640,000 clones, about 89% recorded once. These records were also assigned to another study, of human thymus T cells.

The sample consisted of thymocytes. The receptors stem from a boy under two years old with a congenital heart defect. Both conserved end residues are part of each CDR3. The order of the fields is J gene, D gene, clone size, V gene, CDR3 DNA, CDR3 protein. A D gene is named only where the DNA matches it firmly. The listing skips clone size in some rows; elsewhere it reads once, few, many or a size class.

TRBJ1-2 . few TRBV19 TGTGCCAGTAGTATGCCCGGGAGTGGCTACACCTTC CASSMPGSGYTF
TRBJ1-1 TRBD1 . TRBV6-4 TGTGCCAGAGGGGGGCCAGGGGGCGGAGCTGAAGCTTTCTTT CARGGPGGGAEAFF
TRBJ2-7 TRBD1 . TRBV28 TGTGCCAGCAGTTTATGTGGGACAGGGTGCGAGCAGTACTTC CASSLCGTGCEQYF
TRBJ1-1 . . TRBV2 TGTGCCAGCAGGAACAGGGAAGGCACTGAAGCTTTCTTT CASRNREGTEAFF
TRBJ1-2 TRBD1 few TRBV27 TGTGCCAGCAGTGCCTACTACAGGGGCTTAAGTTATGGCTACACCTTC CASSAYYRGLSYGYTF
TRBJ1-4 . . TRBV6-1 TGTGCCAGCAGCCAGGGGACTAATGAAAAACTGTTTTTT CASSQGTNEKLFF
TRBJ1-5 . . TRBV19 TGTGCCAGTAGTATGGGGGGGGATAGCAATCAGCCCCAGCATTTT CASSMGGDSNQPQHF
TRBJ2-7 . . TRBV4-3 TGCGCCAGCAGCCAAGATATTAGCTACTACGAGCAGTACTTC CASSQDISYYEQYF
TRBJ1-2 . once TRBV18 TGTGCCAGCTCACCGGGGCAGAAAGAGGCCTATGGCTACACCTTC CASSPGQKEAYGYTF
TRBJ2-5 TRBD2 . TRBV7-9 TGTGCCAGCAGCCCTAGCGGGATACGTCGGGAGACCCAGTACTTC CASSPSGIRRETQYF
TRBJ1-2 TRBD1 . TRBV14 TGTGCCAGCAGCCAATTTGATACAGGGGGCGCGGGGGGCTACACCTTC CASSQFDTGGAGGYTF
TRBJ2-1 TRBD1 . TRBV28 TGTGCCAGCAGACCCGAACTCGCGGCCGGGACAGGGAGCCCCAGAGAGCAGTTCTTC CASRPELAAGTGSPREQFF
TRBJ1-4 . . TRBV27 TGTGCCAGCAGTTTAAGGGGCACAACTAATGAAAAACTGTTTTTT CASSLRGTTNEKLFF
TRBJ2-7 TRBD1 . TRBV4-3 TGCGCCAGCAGCCAAGATCCCCCGAGGGGGCGCCGCGACGAGCAGTACTTC CASSQDPPRGRRDEQYF
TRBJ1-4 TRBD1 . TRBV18 TGTGCCAGCGGCGACAGGGCGGACAATGAAAAACTGTTTTTT CASGDRADNEKLFF
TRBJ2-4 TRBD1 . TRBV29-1 TGCAGCGCCCTGACAGGGGAAAACATTCAGTACTTC CSALTGENIQYF
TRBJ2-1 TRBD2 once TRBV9 TGTGCCAGCAGCGTTTCCAGTAGGGGCAACCGGGACTACTTCAATGAGCAGTTCTTC CASSVSSRGNRDYFNEQFF
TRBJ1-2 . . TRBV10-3 TGTGCCATCAGTGAGTTAGGGGAAGGCTACACCTTC CAISELGEGYTF
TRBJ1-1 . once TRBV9 TGTGCCAGCACCCAGACACCCTTGAACACTGAAGCTTTCTTT CASTQTPLNTEAFF
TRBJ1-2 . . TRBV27 TGTGCCAGCAGTTACCGCGGGGGGGAAGGCTACACCTTC CASSYRGGEGYTF
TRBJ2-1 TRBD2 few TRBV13 TGTGCCAGCAGCTCCACCAAAACGGGAGGTCCCTATGAGCAGTTCTTC CASSSTKTGGPYEQFF
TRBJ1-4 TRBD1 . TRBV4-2 TGTGCCAGCAGCCAAGGGCCGGGAACAGGGGAGACTAATGAAAAACTGTTTTTT CASSQGPGTGETNEKLFF
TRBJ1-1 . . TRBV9 TGTGCCAGCAGCGTAGCGGTAACTCCGGTCCCTGAAGCTTTCTTT CASSVAVTPVPEAFF
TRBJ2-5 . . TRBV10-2 TGCGCCAGCAGGGTTAGAGATGAGACCCAGTACTTC CASRVRDETQYF
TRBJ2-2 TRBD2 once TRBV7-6 TGTGCCAGCAGCTTTGGGACTAGCGGGGTCACCGGGGAGCTGTTTTTT CASSFGTSGVTGELFF
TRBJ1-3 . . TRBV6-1 TGTGCCAGCACCCATCGAGGGAGAACCGGAAACACCATATATTTT CASTHRGRTGNTIYF
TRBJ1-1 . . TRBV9 TGTGCCAGCAGCCCATTATTGAGGGCTATGGGGCAAGGGGGTTCTGAAGCTTTCTTT CASSPLLRAMGQGGSEAFF
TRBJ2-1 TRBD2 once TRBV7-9 TGTGCCAGCAGCGTCTCCACGGGACTAGCGGACAATGAGCAGTTCTTC CASSVSTGLADNEQFF
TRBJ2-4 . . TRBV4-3 TGCGCCAGCAGCCAAGGCCAGGGGAGCCCTTTAGAAAACATTCAGTACTTC CASSQGQGSPLENIQYF
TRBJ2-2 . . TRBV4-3 TGCGCCAGCAGCCAAGAACGACGCGGGCCCGGGGAGCTGTTTTTT CASSQERRGPGELFF
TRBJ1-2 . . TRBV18 TGTGCCAGCTCACACGGAGCTAACTATGGCTACACCTTC CASSHGANYGYTF
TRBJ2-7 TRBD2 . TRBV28 TGTGCCAGCAGTCCACCTATACCCCGACTAGCGGACCCATACGAGCAGTACTTC CASSPPIPRLADPYEQYF
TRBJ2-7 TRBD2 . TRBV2 TGTGCCAGGGCCTGGGCGGGAGTAGGAGTGGACGAGCAGTACTTC CARAWAGVGVDEQYF
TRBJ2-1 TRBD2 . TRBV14 TGTGCCAGCAGCCAAGATCCCGGACTAGCGGGAGGGTCCCCTACCTACAATGAGCAGTTCTTC CASSQDPGLAGGSPTYNEQFF
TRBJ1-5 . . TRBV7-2 TGTGCCAGCAGCTCCAGGGGCAATCAGCCCCAGCATTTT CASSSRGNQPQHF
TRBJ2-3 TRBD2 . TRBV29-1 TGCAGCGTTACCCGCCGGACTAGCGGGGCCAACACAGATACGCAGTATTTT CSVTRRTSGANTDTQYF
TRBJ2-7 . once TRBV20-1 TGCAGTGCTTTGCGGGACGAGCAGTACTTC CSALRDEQYF
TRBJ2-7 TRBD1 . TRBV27 TGTGCCAGCAGTTTAAAGACAGGGGCTCGCGAGCAGTACTTC CASSLKTGAREQYF
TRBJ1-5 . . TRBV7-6 TGTGCCAGCAGCCTACTTAATACCCAGCCCCAGCATTTT CASSLLNTQPQHF
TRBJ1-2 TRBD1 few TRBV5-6 TGTGCCAGCAGCCCCACTATTTCACCGGGACAGACCAACTATGGCTACACCTTC CASSPTISPGQTNYGYTF
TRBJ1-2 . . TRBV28 TGTGCCAGCAGTTTCGGGGGGTGGATCTATGGCTACACCTTC CASSFGGWIYGYTF
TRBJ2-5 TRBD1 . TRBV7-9 TGTGCCAGCAGTCTAGCTGACAGGGAGAAGACCCAGTACTTC CASSLADREKTQYF
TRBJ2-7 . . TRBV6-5 TGTGCCAGCAGCCAAAGGACTTCCAGCGAGCAGTACTTC CASSQRTSSEQYF
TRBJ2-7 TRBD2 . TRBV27 TGTGCCAGCAGGCCGACTTTCGTCGGACTAGTTCACTACGAGCAGTACTTC CASRPTFVGLVHYEQYF
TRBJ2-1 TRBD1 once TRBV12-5 TGTGCTAGTGGTCCAAGACAGGGGGTCAATGAGCAGTTCTTC CASGPRQGVNEQFF
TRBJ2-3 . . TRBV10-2 TGCGCCAGCTTCGAATCCCGGACCAGGACAAGCACAGATACGCAGTATTTT CASFESRTRTSTDTQYF
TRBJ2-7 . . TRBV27 TGTGCCAGCAGTCCTCCGGGACTGATATACGAGCAGTACTTC CASSPPGLIYEQYF